The 22 T cell receptor beta chains listed next were all sequenced from one sample in a study of cytomegalovirus exposure and HLA in healthy donors. Primers: 60 Vbeta forward and 13 Jbeta reverse. Method: immunoSEQ multiplex PCR; TCRdb's copy keeps in-frame clones and lacks some. The sample carries 78,000 or so clones, roughly 83% recorded once. Sequencing was performed on PBMCs. The receptors stem from a woman in her forties or fifties in good health and CMV-seronegative.

This clone was seen once. V and J are TRBV28 and TRBJ1-1; tentative D call: TRBD1 (5 bases). From germline, CDR1 is MDHEN and CDR2 SYDVKM. With 5 bases removed from V and 6 bases from J, the gap between germline ends came to 13 bases. This CDR3 is 13 amino acids long. In DNA, the CDR3 is TGTGCCAGCAGTCCGGGGGAGGGACCTGAAGCTTTCTTT. Translated: CASSPGEGPEAFF. The full variable domain, in which reference TRBV28 and TRBJ1-1 provide the parts outside the CDR3, is DVKVTQSSRYLVKRTGEKVFLECVQDMDHENMFWYRQDPGLGLRLIYFSYDVKMKEKGDIPEGYSVSREKKERFSLILESASTNQTSMYLCASSPGEGPEAFFGQGTRLTVV.

The gene calls are TRBV5-1 and TRBJ2-3; 7 bases align to TRBD2. Germline V gene lookup returns CDR1 SGHRS and CDR2 YFSETQ. J gave up 4 bases and V 4 bases, and 9 bases lay outside the gene matches. The CDR3 runs 15 residues. The CDR3, as DNA: TGCGCCAGCAGCCCAGAAGACGCGGGAGCAGATACGCAGTATTTT. Translated, it gives CASSPEDAGADTQYF.

This chain links TRBV11-2 with TRBJ2-1, with 10 bases matching TRBD1. Germline-derived CDR1 and CDR2 are SGHAT and FQNNGV. V gave up 0 bases and J gave up 5 bases; unmatched junction bases: 7. This CDR3 is 17 amino acids long. The CDR3 reads CASSLDRLGTGDNEQFF. The CDR3 nucleotides read TGTGCCAGCAGCTTAGATCGATTGGGGACAGGGGACAATGAGCAGTTCTTC.

This chain joins TRBV12-5 and TRBJ1-1; tentatively, D is TRBD1 (6 bases). CDR1 LGHNT and CDR2 FRNRAP come from the germline V gene. V lost 0 bases to trimming and J lost 6 bases, with 20 bases between them. This CDR3 has 17 residues. The CDR3, as DNA: TGTGCTAGTGGTTTGGTACCTCTTTCGACAGGTCGGTCTGAAGCTTTCTTT. Protein product: CASGLVPLSTGRSEAFF.

The V and J genes are TRBV12-5 and TRBJ2-2; 7 bases align to TRBD2. The trim removed 0 bases at V and 5 bases at J, leaving 6 bases unmatched. CDR1 and CDR2 from the germline V gene are LGHNT and FRNRAP. CDR3 length: 16 residues. This CDR3 is CASGLVAGTMTGELFF. The CDR3, as DNA: TGTGCTAGTGGTTTGGTCGCCGGGACTATGACCGGGGAGCTGTTTTTT.

The gene calls are TRBV7-2 and TRBJ1-4; 8 bases match TRBD1. J was trimmed by 5 bases and V by 5 bases; bases with no gene match: 13. CDR3 size: 17 residues. CDR1 is SGHTA, CDR2 FQGNSA, per germline. The CDR3 DNA sequence: TGTGCCAGCAGCAAGAAGTTAACAGGGGGGACGAATGAAAAACTGTTTTTT. This gives the protein CASSKKLTGGTNEKLFF.

The chain combines TRBV19 with TRBJ1-1; 9 nucleotides agree with TRBD1. The CDR3 spans 13 residues. The V segment lost 6 bases and the J segment 5 bases; nucleotides outside the gene matches: 4. The germline CDR1 and CDR2 sequences are LNHDA and SQIVND (reference sequence). CDR3 in DNA: TGTGCCAGTAGCAGGGACAGGGCGACTGAAGCTTTCTTT. As protein: CASSRDRATEAFF.

This chain links TRBV9 with TRBJ1-1; 7 nucleotides match TRBD1. CDR3 length: 16 amino acids. Trimming took 4 bases from V and 4 from J; bases not matched to a gene: 13. The germline V gene encodes CDR1 SGDLS and CDR2 YYNGEE. The CDR3: CASSSVDYHRGTEAFF. The DNA of the CDR3 is TGTGCCAGCAGCAGCGTAGACTATCACAGGGGCACTGAAGCTTTCTTT.

The chain combines TRBV6-1 with TRBJ1-4; no definite D call. Trimming pared 2 bases from V and 0 bases from J, leaving 7 bases between. This CDR3 region has 15 residues. Germline V lookup: CDR1 MNHNS, CDR2 SASEGT. CDR3 amino acids: CASSEWAATNEKLFF. The CDR3, as DNA: TGTGCCAGCAGTGAATGGGCAGCAACTAATGAAAAACTGTTTTTT.

The rearrangement links TRBV19 to TRBJ1-5; unclear D gene. The CDR3 covers 12 residues. V dropped 5 bases and J dropped 5 bases, with 7 bases sitting between them. Germline CDR1 and CDR2: LNHDA and SQIVND (reference sequence). The chain's CDR3 is CASSDGDQPQHF. Written as DNA, the CDR3 is TGTGCCAGTAGTGACGGAGATCAGCCCCAGCATTTT.

DNA for the CDR3: TGTGCCAGCAGCCCGTGGACTAGCGGGGGGGCCACAGATACGCAGTATTTT. Amino acid sequence: CASSPWTSGGATDTQYF. The J gene is TRBJ2-3, the V gene TRBV14, with 15 bases aligning to TRBD2. Germline loops: CDR1 SGHDN, CDR2 FVKESK. The V and J ends lost 4 bases and 2 bases, in that order; junction bases with no gene match: 4. This CDR3 contains 17 residues.

The chain is built from TRBV6-5 and TRBJ2-7; 11 nucleotides align to TRBD2. Germline CDR1 and CDR2: MNHEY and SVGAGI. V gave up 4 bases and J gave up 8 bases; unmatched junction bases: 4. This CDR3 spans 13 amino acids. The CDR3 spells CASSSSGGTQQYV. The CDR3 bases are TGTGCCAGCAGTTCTAGCGGGGGGACCCAGCAGTACGTC.

This chain uses TRBV9 with TRBJ2-1; 7 bases are shared with TRBD1. The V gene's germline CDR1 is SGDLS and CDR2 YYNGEE. The V and J ends lost 7 bases and 1 base, in that order; junction bases with no gene match: 11. The CDR3 sequence is 16 residues long. CDR3 nucleotide sequence: TGTGCCAGCGGGGTTCAGGGGGAGATTTCCTACAATGAGCAGTTCTTC. Translation: CASGVQGEISYNEQFF.

The rearrangement uses TRBV6-5 and TRBJ1-1; a weak D match, TRBD1 (6 bases). Trimming stripped 6 bases from V and 4 bases from J, with 15 bases between. The CDR3 spans 14 residues. Per germline, CDR1 MNHEY and CDR2 SVGAGI. CDR3 sequence reads: CASSSGRGPTEAFF. CDR3 in DNA: TGTGCCAGCAGCTCGGGCAGGGGTCCCACTGAAGCTTTCTTT.

The rearrangement uses TRBV7-8 and TRBJ1-2; possibly TRBD1 for D (6 bases). The V end lost 0 bases, the J end lost 0 bases, and 14 bases lay between the germline ends. This CDR3 contains 17 residues. Germline values: CDR1 SGHVS, CDR2 FQNEAQ. The CDR3 protein is CASSLAWTDHTNYGYTF. Here the CDR3 DNA reads TGTGCCAGCAGCTTAGCCTGGACAGATCACACTAACTATGGCTACACCTTC.

This rearrangement joins TRBV11-1 to TRBJ2-3; 8 bases are a match to TRBD2. Germline V gene sequence: CDR1 SGHAT, CDR2 FQDESV (reference sequence). V trimming: 1 base; J trimming: 7 bases; junction bases outside the gene matches: 4. The CDR3 is made up of 14 amino acids. The CDR3 DNA sequence: TGTGCCAGCAGCTTAGAAGCGGGAGCAAATACGCAGTATTTT. This translates into CASSLEAGANTQYF. Complete variable domain (other parts from reference TRBV11-1 and TRBJ2-3): EAEVAQSPRYKITEKSQAVAFWCDPISGHATLYWYRQILGQGPELLVQFQDESVVDDSQLPKDRFSAERLKGVDSTLKIQPAELGDSAMYLCASSLEAGANTQYFGPGTRLTVL.

This clone was seen a single time. The gene calls are TRBV2 and TRBJ1-3; D remains ambiguous. Trimming removed 6 bases at V and 1 base at J, with 7 bases between. The CDR3 spans 13 residues. Per the germline V gene, CDR1 is SNHLY and CDR2 is FYNNEI. The CDR3 here is CASRRESGNTIYF. CDR3 bases: TGTGCCAGCAGGCGGGAGTCTGGAAACACCATATATTTT.

The chain links TRBV4-3 to TRBJ1-5; 7 positions agree with TRBD1. This CDR3 contains 14 residues. The ends lost 3 bases at V and 7 bases at J; junction bases unmatched: 6. From germline, CDR1 is LGHNA and CDR2 YSLEER. This CDR3 reads CASSQVQGRQPQHF. The CDR3 region has the DNA TGCGCCAGCAGCCAGGTACAGGGGCGGCAGCCCCAGCATTTT.

This chain joins TRBV27 and TRBJ2-3; D remains ambiguous. The length of the CDR3 is 15 residues. Germline V gives CDR1 MNHEY, CDR2 SMNVEV (reference sequence). The V gene lost 5 bases and the J gene lost 0 bases, with 12 bases spanning the gap. The CDR3: CASSQRSTSTDTQYF. The CDR3 DNA reads TGTGCCAGCAGTCAGAGGAGTACTAGCACAGATACGCAGTATTTT.

The chain links TRBV13 to TRBJ2-7; 8 bases align to TRBD2. The V segment lost 3 bases and the J segment 5 bases; nucleotides outside the gene matches: 6. The germline V gene has CDR1 PRHDT and CDR2 FYEKMQ (reference sequence). The CDR3 extends over 14 amino acids. The CDR3 is CASSFFAGGNEQYF. The CDR3, as DNA: TGTGCCAGCAGCTTTTTTGCGGGAGGTAACGAGCAGTACTTC.

The chain combines TRBV29-1 with TRBJ2-3; 8 bases align to TRBD1. This CDR3 region has 16 residues. V lost 2 bases, J lost 2 bases, and 9 bases stayed unmatched. Germline V gene sequence: CDR1 SQVTM, CDR2 ANQGSEA. For the CDR3, the DNA is TGCAGCGTTGAACCTAGGACAGGGAATCCCACAGATACGCAGTATTTT. This codes for CSVEPRTGNPTDTQYF.

The CDR3 here is CASSLHTSGLAGGYQETQYF. For the CDR3, the DNA is TGTGCCAGCAGTTTACATACTTCGGGACTAGCGGGAGGGTACCAAGAGACCCAGTACTTC. J is TRBJ2-5 and V is TRBV28, with TRBD2 matching over 16 bases. Unmatched junction bases numbered 9, after V lost 2 bases and J lost 0 bases. This CDR3 region has 20 residues. Germline CDR1 reads MDHEN; CDR2 reads SYDVKM.